The clone carrying this T cell receptor (beta chain) appeared many times. The CDR3 covers 13 residues. The V gene lost 5 bases and the J gene lost 1 base, with 8 bases spanning the gap. Moderate-to-severe activity, with CAS ≥3, NOSPECS ≥4 and duration under 3 months, characterized the donors with ophthalmopathy. These data belong to a study of Graves' ophthalmopathy and Graves' hyperthyroidism. Beta-chain TCR CDR3 regions were amplified from RNA transcripts. The first-round RT-PCR employed HTBI primers together with the Qiagen OneStep RT-PCR kit. A multiplex PCR was then performed as the second round. Using its own MiXCR run on the multiplex PCR reads, TCRdb lists one record per CDR3 protein. Counted here are fewer than 600,000 distinct CDR3 sequences, approximately 15% occurring once; the ten biggest clones make up approximately 9.8%.

This receptor was identified in a young woman with Graves' ophthalmopathy. The sequencing input was blood. This chain uses TRBV12-3 or TRBV12-4 with TRBJ1-1; the D gene is possibly TRBD1 (5 bases). The CDR3 DNA reads TGTGCCAGCAGTACGAGGGGGAACACTGAAGCTTTCTTT. This translates into CASSTRGNTEAFF.